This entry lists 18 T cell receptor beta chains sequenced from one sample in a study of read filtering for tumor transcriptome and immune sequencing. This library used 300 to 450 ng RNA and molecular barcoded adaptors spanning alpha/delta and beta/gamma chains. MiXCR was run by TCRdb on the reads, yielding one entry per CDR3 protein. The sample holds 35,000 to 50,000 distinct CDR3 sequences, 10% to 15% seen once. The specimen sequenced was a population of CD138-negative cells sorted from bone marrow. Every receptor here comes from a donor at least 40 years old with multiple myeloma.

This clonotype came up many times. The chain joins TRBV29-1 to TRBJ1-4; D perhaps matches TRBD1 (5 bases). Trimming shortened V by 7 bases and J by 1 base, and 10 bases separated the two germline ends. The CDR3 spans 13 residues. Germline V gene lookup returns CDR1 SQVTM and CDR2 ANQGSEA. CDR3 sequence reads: CSAKGLTNEKLFF. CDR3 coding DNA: TGCAGCGCTAAGGGGTTAACTAATGAAAAACTGTTTTTT. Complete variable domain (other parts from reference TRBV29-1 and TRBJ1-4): SAVISQKPSRDICQRGTSLTIQCQVDSQVTMMFWYRQQPGQSLTLIATANQGSEATYESGFVIDKFPISRPNLTFSTLTVSNMSPEDSSIYLCSAKGLTNEKLFFGSGTQLSVL.

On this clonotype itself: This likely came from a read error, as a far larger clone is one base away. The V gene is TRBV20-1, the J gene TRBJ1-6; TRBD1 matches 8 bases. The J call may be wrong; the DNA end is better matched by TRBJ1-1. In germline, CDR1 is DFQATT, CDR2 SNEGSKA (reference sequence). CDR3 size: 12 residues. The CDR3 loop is CSARGTGRNAFF. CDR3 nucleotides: TGCAGTGCTAGAGGGACAGGGCGGAACGCTTTCTTT.

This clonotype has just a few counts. CDR3 nucleotides: TGTGCCAGCAGCTTCTCCGGGACTAGCCTCCCAGATACGCAGTATTTT. Protein product: CASSFSGTSLPDTQYF. This sequence joins TRBV11-2 and TRBJ2-3, with 9 bases identical to TRBD2. The CDR3 consists of 16 residues. CDR1 and CDR2 from the germline V gene are SGHAT and FQNNGV. V was clipped by 3 bases and J by 4 bases; unmatched bases: 8.

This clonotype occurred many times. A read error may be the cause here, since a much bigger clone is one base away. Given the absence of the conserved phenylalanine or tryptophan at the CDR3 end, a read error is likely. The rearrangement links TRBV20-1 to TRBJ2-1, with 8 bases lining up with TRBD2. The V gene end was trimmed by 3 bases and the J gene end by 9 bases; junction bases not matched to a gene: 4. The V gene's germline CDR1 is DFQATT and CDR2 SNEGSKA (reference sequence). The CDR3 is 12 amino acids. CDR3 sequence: CSARGLAGEQFL. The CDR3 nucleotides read TGCAGTGCTAGGGGCCTAGCGGGTGAGCAGTTCCTC.

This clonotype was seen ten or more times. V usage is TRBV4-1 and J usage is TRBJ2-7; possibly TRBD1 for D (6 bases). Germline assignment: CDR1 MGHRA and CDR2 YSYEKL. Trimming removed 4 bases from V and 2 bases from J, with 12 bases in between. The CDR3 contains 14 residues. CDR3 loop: CASSLRDTAYEQYF. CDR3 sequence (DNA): TGCGCCAGCAGCCTCCGGGACACCGCCTACGAGCAGTACTTC.

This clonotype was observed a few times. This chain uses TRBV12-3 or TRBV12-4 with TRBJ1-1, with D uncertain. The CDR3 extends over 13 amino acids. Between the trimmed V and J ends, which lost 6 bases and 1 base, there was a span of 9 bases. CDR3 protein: CASRTGENTEAFF. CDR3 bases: TGTGCCAGCAGGACCGGAGAGAACACTGAAGCTTTCTTT.

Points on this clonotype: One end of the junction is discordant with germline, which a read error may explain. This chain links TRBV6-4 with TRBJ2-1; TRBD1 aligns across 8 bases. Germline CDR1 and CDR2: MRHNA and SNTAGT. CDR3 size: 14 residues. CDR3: CASGQGASYNGQFF. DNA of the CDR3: TGTGCCAGCGGTCAGGGGGCCTCCTACAATGGGCAGTTCTTC.

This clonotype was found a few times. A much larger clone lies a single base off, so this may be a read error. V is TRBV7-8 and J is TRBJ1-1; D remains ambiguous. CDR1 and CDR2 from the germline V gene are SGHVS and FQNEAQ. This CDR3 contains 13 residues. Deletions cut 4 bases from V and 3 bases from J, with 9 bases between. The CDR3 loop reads CASSSVSDTEAFF. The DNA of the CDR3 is TGTGCCAGCAGCTCAGTCTCGGACACTGAAGCTTTCTTT.

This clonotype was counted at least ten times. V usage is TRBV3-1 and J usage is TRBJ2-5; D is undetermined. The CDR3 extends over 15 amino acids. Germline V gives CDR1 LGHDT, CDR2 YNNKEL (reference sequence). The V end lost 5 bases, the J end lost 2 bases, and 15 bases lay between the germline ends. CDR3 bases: TGTGCCAGCAGCAGTCGAGGCACAGCTCAAGAGACCCAGTACTTC. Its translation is CASSSRGTAQETQYF.

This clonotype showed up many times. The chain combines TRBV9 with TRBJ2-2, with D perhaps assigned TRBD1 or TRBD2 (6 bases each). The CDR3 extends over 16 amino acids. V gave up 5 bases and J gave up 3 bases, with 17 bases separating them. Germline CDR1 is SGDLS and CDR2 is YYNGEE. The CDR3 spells CASSGGPRVDTGELFF. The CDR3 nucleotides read TGTGCCAGCAGTGGGGGGCCTCGGGTGGACACCGGGGAGCTGTTTTTT.

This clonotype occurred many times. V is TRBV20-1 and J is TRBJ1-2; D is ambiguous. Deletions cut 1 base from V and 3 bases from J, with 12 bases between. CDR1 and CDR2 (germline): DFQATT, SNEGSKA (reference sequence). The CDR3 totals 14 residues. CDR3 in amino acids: CSARAMDGDYGYTF. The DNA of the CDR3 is TGCAGTGCTAGAGCTATGGACGGGGACTATGGCTACACCTTC.

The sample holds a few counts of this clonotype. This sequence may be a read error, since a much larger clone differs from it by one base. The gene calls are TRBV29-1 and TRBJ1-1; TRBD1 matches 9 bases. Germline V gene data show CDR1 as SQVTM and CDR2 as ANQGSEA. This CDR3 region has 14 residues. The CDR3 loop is CSVALGTGRTGAFF. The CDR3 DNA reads TGCAGCGTAGCCCTCGGGACAGGGAGAACTGGAGCTTTCTTT.

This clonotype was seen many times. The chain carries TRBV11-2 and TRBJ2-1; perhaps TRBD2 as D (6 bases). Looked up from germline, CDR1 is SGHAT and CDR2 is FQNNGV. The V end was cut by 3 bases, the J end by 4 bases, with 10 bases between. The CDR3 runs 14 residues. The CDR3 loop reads CASSFRGTYNEQFF. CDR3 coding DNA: TGTGCCAGCAGCTTCCGCGGGACTTACAATGAGCAGTTCTTC.

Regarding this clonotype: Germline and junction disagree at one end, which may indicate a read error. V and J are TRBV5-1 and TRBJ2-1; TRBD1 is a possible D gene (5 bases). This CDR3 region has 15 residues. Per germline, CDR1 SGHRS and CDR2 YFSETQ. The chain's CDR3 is CASSPQGAEYNERFF. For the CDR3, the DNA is TGCGCCAGCAGCCCCCAAGGGGCAGAATACAATGAGCGGTTCTTC.

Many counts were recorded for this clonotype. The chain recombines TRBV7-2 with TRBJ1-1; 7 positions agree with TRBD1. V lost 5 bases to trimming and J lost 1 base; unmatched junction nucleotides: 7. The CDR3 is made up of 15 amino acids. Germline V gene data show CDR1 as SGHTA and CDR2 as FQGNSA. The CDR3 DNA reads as TGTGCCAGCAGCCTAAGGACAGGTTCGAACACTGAAGCTTTCTTT. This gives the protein CASSLRTGSNTEAFF.

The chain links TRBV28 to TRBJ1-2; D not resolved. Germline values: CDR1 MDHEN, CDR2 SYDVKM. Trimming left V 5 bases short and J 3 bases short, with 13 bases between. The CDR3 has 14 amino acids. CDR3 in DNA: TGTGCCAGCAGTACCCCGACGCACCACTATGGCTACACCTTC. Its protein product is CASSTPTHHYGYTF.

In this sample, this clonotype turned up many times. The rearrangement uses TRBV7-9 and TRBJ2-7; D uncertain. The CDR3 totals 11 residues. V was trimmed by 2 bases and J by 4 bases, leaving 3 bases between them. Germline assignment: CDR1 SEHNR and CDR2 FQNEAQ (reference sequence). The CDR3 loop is CASSLRYEQYF. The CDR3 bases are TGTGCCAGCAGCTTAAGATACGAGCAGTACTTC.

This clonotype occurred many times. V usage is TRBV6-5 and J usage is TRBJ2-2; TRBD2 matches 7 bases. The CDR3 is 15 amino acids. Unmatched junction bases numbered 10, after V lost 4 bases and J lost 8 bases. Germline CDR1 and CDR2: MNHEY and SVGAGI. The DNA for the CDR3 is TGTGCCAGCAGTTCCCGCGACCAGGGAGGGGGGGAGCTGTTTTTT. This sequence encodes CASSSRDQGGGELFF.